Listed below are T cell receptor beta chains from one sample, sequenced in a study of beta chain features in type 1 diabetes. Sequenced by immunoSEQ multiplex PCR; TCRdb stores in-frame clones only, minus some. Here the sample spans approximately 250,000 clones, about 14% being singletons. The sample consisted of naive CD4+ T cells from blood. The receptors originated from a woman in her thirties or forties in good health. CDR3s include the opening cysteine and the closing phenylalanine or tryptophan. The order of the fields is J gene, clone size, V gene, D gene, CDR3 protein, CDR3 DNA. A D gene is named only where the DNA matches it firmly. Size values are once, few and many counts, or a class for expanded clones, and some rows have none.

J: TRBJ2-2; size: NA; V: TRBV2; D: NA; CDR3: CASGLVAGELFF; DNA: TGTGCCAGCGGACTGGTCGCCGGGGAGCTGTTTTTT
J: TRBJ2-7; size: few; V: TRBV18; D: NA; CDR3: CASSPGTTPYEQYF; DNA: TGTGCCAGCTCACCCGGGACAACCCCCTACGAGCAGTACTTC
J: TRBJ2-3; size: NA; V: TRBV9; D: NA; CDR3: CASSLTTDTQYF; DNA: TGTGCCAGCAGCCTAACCACAGATACGCAGTATTTT
J: TRBJ2-1; size: NA; V: TRBV2; D: TRBD1; CDR3: CASSGRTGVTSEQFF; DNA: TGTGCCAGCAGTGGGAGGACAGGGGTTACGTCTGAGCAGTTCTTC
J: TRBJ2-1; size: few; V: TRBV9; D: NA; CDR3: CASSVALQGSNEQFF; DNA: TGTGCCAGCAGCGTAGCTCTCCAGGGGTCCAATGAGCAGTTCTTC
J: TRBJ2-5; size: NA; V: TRBV7-7; D: TRBD2; CDR3: CASSLLGGVGETQYF; DNA: TGTGCCAGCAGCCTCCTGGGGGGGGTCGGAGAGACCCAGTACTTC
J: TRBJ1-2; size: few; V: TRBV14; D: NA; CDR3: CASSQAGQHDYTF; DNA: TGTGCCAGCAGCCAAGCGGGACAACACGACTACACCTTC
J: TRBJ2-7; size: NA; V: TRBV19; D: TRBD1; CDR3: CASSGTGPYEQYF; DNA: TGTGCCAGTTCCGGGACAGGGCCCTACGAGCAGTACTTC
J: TRBJ2-1; size: NA; V: TRBV5-1; D: NA; CDR3: CASSHRTGQGLNNEQFF; DNA: TGCGCCAGCAGCCACCGGACGGGGCAGGGGTTAAACAATGAGCAGTTCTTC
J: TRBJ1-5; size: few; V: TRBV6-1; D: TRBD1; CDR3: CASSPPGGSGQPQHF; DNA: TGTGCCAGCAGTCCCCCAGGGGGCTCAGGACAGCCCCAGCATTTT
J: TRBJ2-3; size: NA; V: TRBV14; D: NA; CDR3: CASSQGGFTQYF; DNA: TGTGCCAGCAGCCAAGGGGGCTTTACGCAGTATTTT
J: TRBJ2-3; size: few; V: TRBV6-5; D: NA; CDR3: CASSYLSPGTDTQYF; DNA: TGTGCCAGCAGCTACCTGAGCCCTGGTACAGATACGCAGTATTTT
J: TRBJ2-7; size: few; V: TRBV2; D: TRBD2; CDR3: CASGPGGRSYEQYF; DNA: TGTGCCAGCGGGCCGGGAGGGCGGTCCTACGAGCAGTACTTC
J: TRBJ1-3; size: NA; V: TRBV7-6; D: NA; CDR3: CASSLSPSRGNTIYF; DNA: TGTGCCAGCAGCTTAAGTCCCTCGAGGGGAAACACCATATATTTT
J: TRBJ1-2; size: NA; V: TRBV20-1; D: TRBD1; CDR3: CSAGTGFGYTF; DNA: TGCAGTGCCGGGACAGGGTTTGGCTACACCTTC